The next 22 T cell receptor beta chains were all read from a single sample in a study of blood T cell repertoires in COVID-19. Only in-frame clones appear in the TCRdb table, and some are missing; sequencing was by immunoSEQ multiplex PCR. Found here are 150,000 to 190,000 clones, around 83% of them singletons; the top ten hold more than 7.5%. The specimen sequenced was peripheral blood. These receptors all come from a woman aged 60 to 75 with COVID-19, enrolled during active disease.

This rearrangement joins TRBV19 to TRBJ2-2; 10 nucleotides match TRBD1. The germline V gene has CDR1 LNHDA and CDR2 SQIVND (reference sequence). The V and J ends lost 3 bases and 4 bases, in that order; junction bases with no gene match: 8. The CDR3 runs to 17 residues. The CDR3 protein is CASSMLRTGGVTGELFF. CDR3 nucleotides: TGTGCCAGTAGTATGTTGAGGACAGGGGGAGTCACCGGGGAGCTGTTTTTT.

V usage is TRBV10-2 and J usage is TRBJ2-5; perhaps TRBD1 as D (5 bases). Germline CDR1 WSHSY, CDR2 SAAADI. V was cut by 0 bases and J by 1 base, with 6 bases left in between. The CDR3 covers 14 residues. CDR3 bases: TGCGCCAGCAGTGAGTCGGGGCCCCAAGAGACCCAGTACTTC. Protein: CASSESGPQETQYF.

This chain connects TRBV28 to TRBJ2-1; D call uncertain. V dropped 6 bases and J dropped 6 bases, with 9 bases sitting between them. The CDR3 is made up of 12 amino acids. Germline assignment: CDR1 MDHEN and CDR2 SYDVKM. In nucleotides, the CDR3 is TGTGCCAGCAGCGTGATGGCCAATGAGCAGTTCTTC. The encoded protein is CASSVMANEQFF.

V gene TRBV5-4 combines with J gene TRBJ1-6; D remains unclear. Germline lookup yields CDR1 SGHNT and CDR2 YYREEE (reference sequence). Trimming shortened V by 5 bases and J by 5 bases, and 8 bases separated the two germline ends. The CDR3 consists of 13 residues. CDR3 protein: CASRRQHNSPLHF. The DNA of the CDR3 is TGTGCCAGCAGGCGCCAACATAATTCACCCCTCCACTTT.

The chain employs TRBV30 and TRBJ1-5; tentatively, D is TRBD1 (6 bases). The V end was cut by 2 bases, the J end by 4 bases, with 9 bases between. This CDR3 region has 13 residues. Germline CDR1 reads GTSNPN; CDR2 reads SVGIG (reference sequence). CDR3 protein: CAWSMQGNQPQHF. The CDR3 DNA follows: TGTGCCTGGAGTATGCAGGGGAATCAGCCCCAGCATTTT.

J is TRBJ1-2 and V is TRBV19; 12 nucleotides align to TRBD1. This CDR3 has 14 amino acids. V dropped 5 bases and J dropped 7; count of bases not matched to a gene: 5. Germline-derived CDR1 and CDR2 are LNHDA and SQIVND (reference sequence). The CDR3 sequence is CASSQGQGALGYTF. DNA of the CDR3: TGTGCCAGTAGTCAGGGACAGGGGGCCCTTGGCTACACCTTC.

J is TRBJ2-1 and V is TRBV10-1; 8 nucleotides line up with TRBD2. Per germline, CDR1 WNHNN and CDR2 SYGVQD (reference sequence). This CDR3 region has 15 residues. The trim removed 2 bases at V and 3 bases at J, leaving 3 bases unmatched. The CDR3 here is CASSETSGHYNEQFF. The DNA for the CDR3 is TGCGCCAGCAGTGAGACTAGCGGCCACTACAATGAGCAGTTCTTC.

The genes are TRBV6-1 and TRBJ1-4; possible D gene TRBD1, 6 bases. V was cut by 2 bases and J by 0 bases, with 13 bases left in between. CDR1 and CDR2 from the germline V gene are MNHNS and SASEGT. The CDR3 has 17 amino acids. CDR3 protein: CASSEPGKGATNEKLFF. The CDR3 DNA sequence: TGTGCCAGCAGTGAACCAGGGAAGGGGGCAACTAATGAAAAACTGTTTTTT.

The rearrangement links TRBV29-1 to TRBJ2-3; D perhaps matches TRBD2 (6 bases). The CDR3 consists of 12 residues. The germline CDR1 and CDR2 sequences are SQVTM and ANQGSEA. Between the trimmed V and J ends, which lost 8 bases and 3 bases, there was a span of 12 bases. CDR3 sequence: CSIKGGTDTQYF. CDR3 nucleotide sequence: TGCAGCATAAAAGGAGGGACAGATACGCAGTATTTT.

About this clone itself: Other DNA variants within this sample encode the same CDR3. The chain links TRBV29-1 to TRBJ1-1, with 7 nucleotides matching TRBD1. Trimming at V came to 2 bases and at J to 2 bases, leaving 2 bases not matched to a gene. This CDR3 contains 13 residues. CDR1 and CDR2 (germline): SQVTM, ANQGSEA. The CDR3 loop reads CSVERGLNTEAFF. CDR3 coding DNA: TGCAGCGTTGAAAGGGGGCTTAACACTGAAGCTTTCTTT.

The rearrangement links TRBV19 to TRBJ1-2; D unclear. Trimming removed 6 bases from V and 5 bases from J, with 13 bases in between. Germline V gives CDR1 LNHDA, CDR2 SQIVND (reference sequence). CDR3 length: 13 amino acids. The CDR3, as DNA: TGTGCCAGTAGCCTAGCGGTGGGTTATGGCTACACCTTC. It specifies CASSLAVGYGYTF.

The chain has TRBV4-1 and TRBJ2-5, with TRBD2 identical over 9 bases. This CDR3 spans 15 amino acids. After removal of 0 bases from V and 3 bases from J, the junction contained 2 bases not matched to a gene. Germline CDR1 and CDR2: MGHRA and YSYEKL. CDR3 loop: CASSQETSGKETQYF. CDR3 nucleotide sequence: TGCGCCAGCAGCCAAGAGACTAGCGGAAAAGAGACCCAGTACTTC.

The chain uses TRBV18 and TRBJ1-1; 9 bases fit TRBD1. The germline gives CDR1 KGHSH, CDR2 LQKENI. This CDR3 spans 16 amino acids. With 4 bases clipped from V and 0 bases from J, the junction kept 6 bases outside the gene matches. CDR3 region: CASSRGTGYMNTEAFF. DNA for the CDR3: TGTGCCAGCTCACGTGGGACAGGGTATATGAACACTGAAGCTTTCTTT.

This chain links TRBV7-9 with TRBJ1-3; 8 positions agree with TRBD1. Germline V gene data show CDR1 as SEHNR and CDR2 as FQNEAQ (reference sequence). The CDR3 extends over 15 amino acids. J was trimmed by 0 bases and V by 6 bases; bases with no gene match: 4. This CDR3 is CASRTGGLSGNTIYF. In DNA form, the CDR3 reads TGTGCCAGCAGAACAGGGGGACTCTCTGGAAACACCATATATTTT. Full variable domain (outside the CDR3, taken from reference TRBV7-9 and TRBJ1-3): DTGVSQNPRHKITKRGQNVTFRCDPISEHNRLYWYRQTLGQGPEFLTYFQNEAQLEKSRLLSDRFSAERPKGSFSTLEIQRTEQGDSAMYLCASRTGGLSGNTIYFGEGSWLTVV.

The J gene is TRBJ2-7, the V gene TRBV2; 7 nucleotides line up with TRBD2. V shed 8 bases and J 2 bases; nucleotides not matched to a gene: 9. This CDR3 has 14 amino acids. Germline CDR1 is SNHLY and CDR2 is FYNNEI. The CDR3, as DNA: TGTGCCAGCGGTCGGGGGGAGTCAACCTACGAGCAGTACTTC. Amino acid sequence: CASGRGESTYEQYF.

The CDR3 DNA is TGTGCCAGCAGCCACTACTCCAGGGGGCGGACGAACACTGAAGCTTTCTTT. It encodes CASSHYSRGRTNTEAFF. The gene calls are TRBV3-1 (or the pseudogene TRBV3-2) and TRBJ1-1, with 8 bases fitting TRBD1. Losses at the gene ends were 3 bases for V and 1 base for J; bases not matched to a gene: 10. The CDR3 totals 17 residues. Germline CDR1 reads LGHDT; CDR2 reads YNNKEL (reference sequence).

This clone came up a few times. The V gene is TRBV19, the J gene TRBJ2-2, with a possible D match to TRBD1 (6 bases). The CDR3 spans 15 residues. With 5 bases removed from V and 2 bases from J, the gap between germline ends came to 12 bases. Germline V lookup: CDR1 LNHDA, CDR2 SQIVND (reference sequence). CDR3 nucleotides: TGTGCCAGTAGTTCCGGGACAATTAACACCGGGGAGCTGTTTTTT. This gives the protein CASSSGTINTGELFF.

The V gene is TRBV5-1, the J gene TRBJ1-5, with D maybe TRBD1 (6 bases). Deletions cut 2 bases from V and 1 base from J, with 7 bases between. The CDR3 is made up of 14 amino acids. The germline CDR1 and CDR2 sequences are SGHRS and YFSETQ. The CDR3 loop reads CASSFTGSNQPQHF. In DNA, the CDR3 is TGCGCCAGCAGCTTTACAGGGAGCAATCAGCCCCAGCATTTT. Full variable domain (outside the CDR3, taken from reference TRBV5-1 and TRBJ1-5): KAGVTQTPRYLIKTRGQQVTLSCSPISGHRSVSWYQQTPGQGLQFLFEYFSETQRNKGNFPGRFSGRQFSNSRSEMNVSTLELGDSALYLCASSFTGSNQPQHFGDGTRLSIL.

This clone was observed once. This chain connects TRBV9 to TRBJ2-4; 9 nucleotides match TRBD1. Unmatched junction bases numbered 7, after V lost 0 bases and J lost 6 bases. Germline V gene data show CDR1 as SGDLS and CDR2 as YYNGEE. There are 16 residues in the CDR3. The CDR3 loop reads CASSVATRGQGNIQYF. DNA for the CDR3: TGTGCCAGCAGCGTAGCTACGAGGGGACAGGGAAACATTCAGTACTTC.

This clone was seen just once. The CDR3 loop reads CASSGLAGGTNEQFF. CDR3 sequence (DNA): TGCGCCAGCAGCGGATTAGCGGGAGGCACAAATGAGCAGTTCTTC. This chain connects TRBV5-1 to TRBJ2-1; 10 bases agree with TRBD2. V trimming: 4 bases; J trimming: 7 bases; junction bases outside the gene matches: 8. CDR3 size: 15 residues. CDR1 and CDR2 (germline): SGHRS, YFSETQ. Together with reference TRBV5-1 and TRBJ2-1, the CDR3 gives the full variable domain: KAGVTQTPRYLIKTRGQQVTLSCSPISGHRSVSWYQQTPGQGLQFLFEYFSETQRNKGNFPGRFSGRQFSNSRSEMNVSTLELGDSALYLCASSGLAGGTNEQFFGPGTRLTVL.

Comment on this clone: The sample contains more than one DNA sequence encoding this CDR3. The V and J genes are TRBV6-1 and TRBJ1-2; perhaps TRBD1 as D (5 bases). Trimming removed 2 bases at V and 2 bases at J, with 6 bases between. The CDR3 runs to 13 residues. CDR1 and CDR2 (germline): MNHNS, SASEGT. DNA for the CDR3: TGTGCCAGCAGTGAACAGGGAAACTATGGCTACACCTTC. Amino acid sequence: CASSEQGNYGYTF.

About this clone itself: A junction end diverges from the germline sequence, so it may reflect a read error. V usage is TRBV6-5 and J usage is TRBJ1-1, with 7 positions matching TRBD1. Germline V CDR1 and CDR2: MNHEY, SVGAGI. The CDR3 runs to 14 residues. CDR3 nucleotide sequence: TGTGCCAGCAGTGACTCGACAGGGCGGACTGAAGCTTTCTTT. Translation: CASSDSTGRTEAFF.